This T cell receptor (beta chain) stems from a study of blood T cell repertoires in COVID-19. Turning to the study itself: Sample material is recorded as cDNA or gDNA derived from T cells, B-cell-depleted T cells, or PBMCs.

The study recruited people aged about 18 to 95 years across 20 to 30 US areas. The CDR3 contains 15 residues. Germline V lookup: CDR1 SNHLY, CDR2 FYNNEI. Trimming at V came to 8 bases and at J to 10 bases, leaving 16 bases not matched to a gene. Sequencing used immunoSEQ multiplex PCR; TCRdb keeps in-frame clones, though not all of them. The sample lists around 190,000 clones; around 86% were seen once. The chain couples TRBV2 to TRBJ2-1, with 8 bases fitting TRBD2. Input material: PBMCs or T cells enriched from blood (not recorded which). This clonotype originated in a woman in her 40s in a cohort exposed to, infected with or recovered from COVID-19 (not recorded which). CDR3 sequence: CASRRERGPAGEQFF. CDR3 bases: TGTGCCAGCCGCCGGGAGCGGGGGCCCGCCGGAGAGCAGTTCTTC.